One T cell receptor (beta chain) is described in this entry. Its antigen remains unknown. The data are from a study of cytomegalovirus exposure and HLA in healthy donors. Study-wide findings and caveats: Rare TCR sequences predominated, though certain public TCRs were found in many donors. Three of the chains that were CMV-associated were confirmed in vitro to be specific for CMV antigens. The tendency of first-cohort TCR clusters to co-occur in the roughly 110 validation repertoires emerged from a later analysis. There were under 200 TCR beta chains listed as cytomegalovirus-associated.

J lost 2 bases, V lost 6 bases, and 2 bases had no gene match. Germline loops: CDR1 LNHDA, CDR2 SQIVND (reference sequence). There are 14 residues in the CDR3. Clones were read by immunoSEQ multiplex PCR, and TCRdb kept only the in-frame ones, dropping some. The sample yields about 110,000 clones, around 89% seen once. Specimen: PBMCs. The rearrangement links TRBV19 to TRBJ1-5; 9 nucleotides agree with TRBD1. This sequence was found in a woman under 40 in good health and CMV-seropositive. CDR3 amino acids: CASSRTGGNQPQHF. For the CDR3, the DNA is TGTGCCAGTAGCCGGACAGGGGGCAATCAGCCCCAGCATTTT.